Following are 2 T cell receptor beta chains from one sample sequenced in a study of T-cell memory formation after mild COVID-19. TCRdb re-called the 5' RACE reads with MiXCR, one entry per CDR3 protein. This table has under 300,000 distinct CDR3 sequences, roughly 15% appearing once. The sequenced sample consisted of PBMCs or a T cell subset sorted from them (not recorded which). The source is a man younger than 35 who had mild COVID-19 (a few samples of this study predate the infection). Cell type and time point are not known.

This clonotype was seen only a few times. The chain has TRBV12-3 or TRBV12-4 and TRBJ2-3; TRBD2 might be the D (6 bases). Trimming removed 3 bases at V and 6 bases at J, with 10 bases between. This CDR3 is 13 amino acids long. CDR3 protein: CASSFASADTQYF. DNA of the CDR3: TGTGCCAGCAGTTTTGCTAGCGCGGATACGCAGTATTTT.

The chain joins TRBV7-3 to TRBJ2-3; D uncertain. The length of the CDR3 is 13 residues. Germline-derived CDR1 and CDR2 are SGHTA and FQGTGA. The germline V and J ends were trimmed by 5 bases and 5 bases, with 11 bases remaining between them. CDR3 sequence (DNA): TGTGCCAGCAGCCTCGAGGTGGGAGATACGCAGTATTTT. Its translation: CASSLEVGDTQYF.